This T cell receptor beta chain was sequenced during a study of radiation and T cells in renal cell carcinoma. On the study more broadly: Nephrectomy followed 15 Gy stereotactic body radiation by 4 weeks.

TCRdb's copy holds only in-frame clones and misses some; the assay was immunoSEQ multiplex PCR. This sample has 100,000 to 150,000 clones, with roughly 80% found just once. V shed 2 bases and J shed 7 bases, with 3 bases lying between them. CDR1 and CDR2 (germline): SNHLY, FYNNEI. The CDR3 extends over 11 amino acids. In regard to this clone: Its antigen is not known.

Findings of the study overall: Without pretreatment biopsies, baseline tumor clonotype presence was undetermined. Top tumor clonotypes rose in blood 2 weeks post-radiation, then contracted.

Documented time point: baseline pretreatment blood. As for treatment: 15 Gy SBRT to primary tumor, nephrectomy 4 weeks later. Blood was sampled at baseline, 2 weeks and 4 weeks after SBRT. The TCR originated in an older woman with renal cell carcinoma. The chain uses TRBV2 and TRBJ2-1; D gene unclear. This specimen consisted of blood, obtained from a patient whose treatment included radiotherapy and nephrectomy. CDR3 DNA: TGTGCCAGCAGTGAACGTAATGAGCAGTTCTTC. It specifies CASSERNEQFF.